This T cell receptor (beta chain) was identified in a study of T-cell reconstitution after alpha-beta-depleted transplantation in children. Whole-study results and caveats: Newly generated T cells supplied most T-cell counts and diversity one year post-transplant. At around two months after transplant, the alpha-beta T cells were reportedly derived from several hundred expanded clones that came from non-depleted graft cells. Recipient T cells and thymic progenitors that survived gave rise to the high TCRbeta diversity observed at day 60 in some patients.

Preparing the TCRbeta library involved the use of unique molecular identifiers. TCRdb reanalysed the PCR reads using MiXCR and keeps one entry per CDR3 protein. The table lists 100,000 or so distinct CDR3 sequences, roughly 7.1% of them singletons, with over 15% in the top ten. This clonotype was observed at least ten times. Its antigen remains unidentified. The germline V and J ends were trimmed by 6 bases and 0 bases, with 11 bases remaining between them. Germline lookup yields CDR1 SNHLY and CDR2 FYNNEI. This CDR3 has 15 residues. J is TRBJ1-4 and V is TRBV2, with a possible D match to TRBD1 (6 bases). The sample in question was PBMCs, obtained before TCRalphabeta/CD19-depleted stem cell transplant. The TCR sequence derives from a boy aged 2 to 9 with acute lymphoblastic leukemia, due to receive a stem cell transplant. The DNA for the CDR3 is TGTGCCAGCAGGGGGGGCCTAACAACTAATGAAAAACTGTTTTTT. Protein: CASRGGLTTNEKLFF.